The 27 T cell receptor beta chains below were found in one sample sequenced in a study of blood T cells in healthy people across ages. A second about 6 to 11 cycle PCR used barcoded and J-beta primers. TCRdb called the 5' RACE reads again in MiXCR, with one record for every CDR3 protein. The top ten hold around 40% of the sample, which has approximately 730,000 distinct CDR3 sequences, roughly 50% seen once. What was sequenced was blood. The receptors here all came from a man older than 75 in good health.

The J gene is TRBJ1-4, the V gene TRBV28; D perhaps matches TRBD1 (6 bases). Trimming left V 5 bases short and J 0 bases short, with 10 bases between. The CDR3 totals 15 residues. Per the germline V gene, CDR1 is MDHEN and CDR2 is SYDVKM. CDR3 nucleotides: TGTGCCAGCAGTGTGCGACAGGCAACTAATGAAAAACTGTTTTTT. Translated: CASSVRQATNEKLFF.

This chain connects TRBV24-1 to TRBJ2-5; 9 nucleotides align to TRBD2. CDR1 is KGHDR and CDR2 is SFDVKD in the germline V gene. V gave up 4 bases and J gave up 11 bases; unmatched junction bases: 25. This CDR3 is 19 amino acids long. The CDR3 DNA reads as TGTGCCACCAGTGACCGACGGATAATGGCGGGAGGGCCTATCGATGAGCAGTACTTC. Its translation: CATSDRRIMAGGPIDEQYF.

The CDR3 reads CASSGQNARETQYF. The CDR3 coding sequence is TGTGCCAGCAGTGGACAGAACGCCCGGGAGACCCAGTACTTC. V and J are TRBV27 and TRBJ2-5; D is perhaps TRBD1 (6 bases). V was shortened by 5 bases and J by 5 bases, with 15 bases between the two germline ends. Germline CDR1 and CDR2: MNHEY and SMNVEV (reference sequence). This CDR3 is built from 14 residues.

V usage is TRBV14 and J usage is TRBJ2-1, with 14 bases matching TRBD2. Germline assignment: CDR1 SGHDN and CDR2 FVKESK. V was clipped by 6 bases and J by 8 bases; unmatched bases: 12. This CDR3 contains 17 residues. CDR3 DNA sequence: TGTGCCAGCAGTGAGGAAATACCGGGACTAGCGGGAGATGAGCAGTTCTTC. Its translation is CASSEEIPGLAGDEQFF. The variable domain in full, with the rest retrieved from reference TRBV14 and TRBJ2-1, is EAGVTQFPSHSVIEKGQTVTLRCDPISGHDNLYWYRRVMGKEIKFLLHFVKESKQDESGMPNNRFLAERTGGTYSTLKVQPAELEDSGVYFCASSEEIPGLAGDEQFFGPGTRLTVL.

V gene TRBV29-1 combines with J gene TRBJ2-5; D uncertain. The ends were cut back, 6 bases at V and 5 bases at J, with 10 bases in the middle. The CDR3 extends over 11 amino acids. Germline CDR1 reads SQVTM; CDR2 reads ANQGSEA. The CDR3 DNA sequence: TGCAGCGTCCCGCGATTGGAGACCCAGTACTTC. It encodes CSVPRLETQYF.

V is TRBV28 and J is TRBJ1-1; D is possibly TRBD1 (6 bases). V lost 5 bases and J lost 5, with 27 bases in between. Germline values: CDR1 MDHEN, CDR2 SYDVKM. There are 18 residues in the CDR3. The CDR3 sequence: CASSLVGAVWGAITEAFF. DNA of the CDR3: TGTGCCAGCAGTCTAGTGGGGGCAGTTTGGGGGGCAATTACTGAAGCTTTCTTT.

The chain has TRBV2 and TRBJ1-2; D not resolved. Germline assignment: CDR1 SNHLY and CDR2 FYNNEI. The CDR3 covers 12 residues. Trimming left V 4 bases short and J 4 bases short, with 7 bases between. This CDR3 reads CASSVYGYGYTF. CDR3 nucleotide sequence: TGTGCCAGCAGTGTATACGGCTATGGCTACACCTTC.

The table lists this clonotype with a count of one. The chain employs TRBV20-1 and TRBJ2-1; 8 bases are shared with TRBD2. V lost 3 bases, J lost 2 bases, and 9 bases stayed unmatched. The CDR3 extends over 16 amino acids. Germline CDR1 and CDR2: DFQATT and SNEGSKA (reference sequence). CDR3 residues: CSASGTRRATYNEQFF. The DNA for the CDR3 is TGCAGTGCTAGCGGGACTAGAAGGGCCACCTACAATGAGCAGTTCTTC.

In DNA, the CDR3 is TGTGCCAGCAGTGTAGACCGAGACACTGAAGCTTTCTTT. This sequence encodes CASSVDRDTEAFF. The chain links TRBV6-1 to TRBJ1-1; D call uncertain. The CDR3 spans 13 residues. CDR1 is MNHNS, CDR2 SASEGT, per germline. V was shortened by 4 bases and J by 3 bases, with 9 bases between the two germline ends.

There are a few counts of this clonotype. One end of the junction does not line up with germline, which may come from a read error. The V call is TRBV6-2 or TRBV6-3, the J call TRBJ2-7; the D is unclear. In germline, CDR1 is MNHEY, CDR2 SVGEGT. CDR3 size: 17 residues. The CDR3 nucleotides read TGTGCCGGCAGATCCCGGAGACTTCTGGACCTCTCCTACGAGCAGTACTTC. It codes for CAGRSRRLLDLSYEQYF.

There are a few counts of this clonotype. This chain joins TRBV6-1 and TRBJ2-1; TRBD2 might be the D (5 bases). This CDR3 spans 13 amino acids. V was cut by 5 bases and J by 7 bases, with 12 bases left in between. Germline-derived CDR1 and CDR2 are MNHNS and SASEGT. CDR3 sequence: CASSLERRNEQFF. In DNA form, the CDR3 reads TGTGCCAGCAGTTTAGAGCGGAGAAATGAGCAGTTCTTC.

The V and J genes are TRBV12-3 or TRBV12-4 and TRBJ2-4, with 12 bases fitting TRBD2. The J call is doubtful: the DNA matches TRBJ2-7 better. The CDR3 totals 14 residues. The CDR3 DNA reads TGTGCCAGCAGGTTGACTAGCGGGAGAAACGAGCAGTACTTC. Protein product: CASRLTSGRNEQYF.

V usage is TRBV6-5 and J usage is TRBJ1-6; 8 positions agree with TRBD1. With V trimmed by 6 bases and J by 8 bases, 9 bases remained unmatched. This CDR3 is built from 15 residues. Germline assignment: CDR1 MNHEY and CDR2 SVGAGI. The CDR3 loop is CASRTTGVGHSPLHF. The CDR3 nucleotides read TGTGCCAGCAGAACGACAGGGGTTGGCCATTCACCCCTCCACTTT.

This chain joins TRBV20-1 and TRBJ2-1, with D unresolved. The germline V and J ends were trimmed by 0 bases and 1 base, with 7 bases remaining between them. The germline V gene encodes CDR1 DFQATT and CDR2 SNEGSKA (reference sequence). The CDR3 extends over 14 amino acids. The CDR3 sequence: CSAREMGSYNEQFF. CDR3 DNA: TGCAGTGCTAGAGAGATGGGTTCCTACAATGAGCAGTTCTTC.

The V gene is TRBV6-6, the J gene TRBJ1-3, with 7 bases fitting TRBD1. This CDR3 has 15 amino acids. Per germline, CDR1 MNHNY and CDR2 SVGAGI (reference sequence). J was trimmed by 0 bases and V by 6 bases; bases with no gene match: 5. The CDR3 DNA is TGTGCCAGCAGGCCCGGGACAGCCTCTGGAAACACCATATATTTT. This gives the protein CASRPGTASGNTIYF.

The V call is TRBV5-1, the J call TRBJ2-7; D not certain. In germline, CDR1 is SGHRS, CDR2 YFSETQ. The length of the CDR3 is 14 residues. Trimming pared 0 bases from V and 7 bases from J, leaving 14 bases between. CDR3 DNA sequence: TGCGCCAGCAGCTTGGTGCCCTCGCATTGGGAGCAGTACTTC. The encoded protein is CASSLVPSHWEQYF.

The chain uses TRBV18 and TRBJ1-4; D remains ambiguous. Germline values: CDR1 KGHSH, CDR2 LQKENI. The V end was cut by 6 bases, the J end by 4 bases, with 12 bases between. The CDR3 runs 14 residues. In DNA, the CDR3 is TGTGCCAGCTCCCGTCGGCAGATTAATGAAAAACTGTTTTTT. This sequence encodes CASSRRQINEKLFF.

The rearrangement joins TRBV6-5 to TRBJ2-7; perhaps D is TRBD1 or TRBD2 (5 bases each). The CDR3 runs 13 residues. V lost 5 bases and J 7 bases, leaving 15 bases between the germline ends. Germline V gene lookup returns CDR1 MNHEY and CDR2 SVGAGI. CDR3 sequence reads: CASSIGPWGEQYF. CDR3 coding DNA: TGTGCCAGCAGTATAGGGCCCTGGGGGGAGCAGTACTTC.

The chain links TRBV3-1 to TRBJ2-6, with TRBD2 identical over 7 bases. CDR3 length: 16 residues. The J segment lost 4 bases and the V segment lost 1 base, leaving 4 bases of the junction unmatched. Germline-derived CDR1 and CDR2 are LGHDT and YNNKEL (reference sequence). The CDR3 coding sequence is TGTGCCAGCAGCCAAGGGGAGGGCGCCGGGGCCAACGTCCTGACTTTC. It specifies CASSQGEGAGANVLTF.

The chain recombines TRBV27 with TRBJ2-1; D remains ambiguous. The length of the CDR3 is 13 residues. Trimming left V 3 bases short and J 8 bases short, with 11 bases between. CDR1 MNHEY and CDR2 SMNVEV come from the germline V gene (reference sequence). The CDR3 loop reads CASSFIGPDEQFF. CDR3 DNA sequence: TGTGCCAGCAGTTTCATAGGGCCCGATGAGCAGTTCTTC.

The chain is built from TRBV20-1 and TRBJ2-1; TRBD2 aligns across 7 bases. The CDR3 totals 18 residues. After removal of 5 bases from V and 8 bases from J, the junction contained 24 bases not matched to a gene. The germline V gene has CDR1 DFQATT and CDR2 SNEGSKA (reference sequence). CDR3 in DNA: TGCAGTGCTCGGACCTCGGGGCTAGCGGACCTCTTCCGCGATGAGCAGTTCTTC. As protein: CSARTSGLADLFRDEQFF.

This chain connects TRBV2 to TRBJ1-6, with a tentative D call TRBD1 (5 bases). Germline CDR1 and CDR2: SNHLY and FYNNEI. The germline V and J ends were trimmed by 6 bases and 5 bases, with 14 bases remaining between them. The CDR3 runs 15 residues. The CDR3, as DNA: TGTGCCAGCAGCAATCTCAGGGTGGATAATTCACCCCTCCACTTT. It yields the protein CASSNLRVDNSPLHF.

This clonotype occurred once. V gene TRBV9 combines with J gene TRBJ2-1; no clear D. V was trimmed by 0 bases and J by 13 bases, leaving 20 bases between them. The V gene's germline CDR1 is SGDLS and CDR2 YYNGEE. The CDR3 is 15 amino acids. The CDR3 reads CASSVATGGLETQFF. DNA of the CDR3: TGTGCCAGCAGCGTAGCTACGGGTGGGCTGGAGACCCAGTTCTTC.

This clonotype was detected ten times or more. This chain uses TRBV9 with TRBJ2-3, with D perhaps being TRBD1 or TRBD2 (6 bases each). This CDR3 contains 16 residues. V was cut by 0 bases and J by 0 bases, with 11 bases left in between. Looked up from germline, CDR1 is SGDLS and CDR2 is YYNGEE. Here the CDR3 DNA reads TGTGCCAGCAGCGTAGTAGGGGGGCTTAGCACAGATACGCAGTATTTT. It specifies CASSVVGGLSTDTQYF.

The genes are TRBV2 and TRBJ2-7; D gene unclear. The germline V gene has CDR1 SNHLY and CDR2 FYNNEI. The CDR3 runs to 15 residues. V was trimmed by 1 base and J by 0 bases, leaving 10 bases between them. CDR3 sequence reads: CASSEGAIISYEQYF. The CDR3 coding sequence is TGTGCCAGCAGTGAAGGAGCAATAATCTCCTACGAGCAGTACTTC.

Worth noting for this clonotype: One end of the junction does not line up with germline, which may come from a read error. The rearrangement links TRBV12-3 or TRBV12-4 to TRBJ2-3, with D possibly matching TRBD2 (6 bases). This CDR3 comprises 15 residues. CDR3 region: CASSAGRPSTDAQYF. The DNA of the CDR3 is TGTGCCAGCAGTGCCGGGAGACCCAGCACAGATGCGCAGTATTTT.

This chain connects TRBV12-3 or TRBV12-4 to TRBJ2-7; 9 bases match TRBD2. J lost 4 bases, V lost 3 bases, and 7 bases had no gene match. This CDR3 has 15 amino acids. CDR3 sequence reads: CASSFPTSGRYEQYF. The CDR3 bases are TGTGCCAGCAGTTTCCCTACTAGCGGGCGGTACGAGCAGTACTTC.